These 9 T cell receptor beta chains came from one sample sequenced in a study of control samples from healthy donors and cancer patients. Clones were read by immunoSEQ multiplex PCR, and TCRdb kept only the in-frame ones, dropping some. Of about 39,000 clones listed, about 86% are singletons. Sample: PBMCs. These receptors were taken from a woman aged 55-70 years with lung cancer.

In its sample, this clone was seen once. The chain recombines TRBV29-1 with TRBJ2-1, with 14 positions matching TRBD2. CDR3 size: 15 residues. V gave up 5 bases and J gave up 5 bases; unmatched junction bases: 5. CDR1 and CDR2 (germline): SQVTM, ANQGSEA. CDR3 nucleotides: TGCAGCGTTACCGGGACTAGCGGGAGCAACAATGAGCAGTTCTTC. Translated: CSVTGTSGSNNEQFF.

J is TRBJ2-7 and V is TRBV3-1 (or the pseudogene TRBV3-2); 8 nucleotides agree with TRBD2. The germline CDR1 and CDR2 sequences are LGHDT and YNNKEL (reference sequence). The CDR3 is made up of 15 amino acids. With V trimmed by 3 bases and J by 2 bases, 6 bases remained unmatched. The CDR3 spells CASSQGAGVPYEQYF. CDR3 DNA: TGTGCCAGCAGCCAGGGAGCGGGGGTTCCCTACGAGCAGTACTTC.

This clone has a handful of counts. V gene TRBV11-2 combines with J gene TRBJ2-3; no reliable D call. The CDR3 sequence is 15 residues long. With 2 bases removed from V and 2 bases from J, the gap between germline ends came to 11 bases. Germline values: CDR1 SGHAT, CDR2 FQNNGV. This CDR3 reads CASSLIGDLTDTQYF. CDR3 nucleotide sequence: TGTGCCAGCAGCTTAATAGGCGACCTCACAGATACGCAGTATTTT.

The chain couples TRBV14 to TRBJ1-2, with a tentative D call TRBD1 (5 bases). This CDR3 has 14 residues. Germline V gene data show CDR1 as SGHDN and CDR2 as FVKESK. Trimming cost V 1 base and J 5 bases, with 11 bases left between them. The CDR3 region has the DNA TGTGCCAGCAGCCAAGTGGGTACAGGATATGGCTACACCTTC. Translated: CASSQVGTGYGYTF.

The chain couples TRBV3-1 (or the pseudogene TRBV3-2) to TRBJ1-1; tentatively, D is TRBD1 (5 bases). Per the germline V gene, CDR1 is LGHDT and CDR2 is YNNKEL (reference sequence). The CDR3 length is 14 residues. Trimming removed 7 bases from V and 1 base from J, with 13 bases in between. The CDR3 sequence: CASTHRGSNTEAFF. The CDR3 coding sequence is TGTGCCAGCACCCACCGGGGGTCGAACACTGAAGCTTTCTTT.

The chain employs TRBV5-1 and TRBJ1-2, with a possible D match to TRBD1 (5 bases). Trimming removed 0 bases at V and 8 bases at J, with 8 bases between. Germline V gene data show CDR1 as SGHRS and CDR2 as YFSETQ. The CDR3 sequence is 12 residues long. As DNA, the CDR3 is TGCGCCAGCAGCTTGGGGGACGTCGGCTACACCTTC. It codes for CASSLGDVGYTF.

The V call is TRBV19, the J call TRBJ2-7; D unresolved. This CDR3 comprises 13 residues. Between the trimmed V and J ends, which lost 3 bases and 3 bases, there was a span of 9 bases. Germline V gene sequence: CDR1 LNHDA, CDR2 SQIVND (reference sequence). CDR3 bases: TGTGCCAGTAGTATTGGTACGGTCTACGAGCAGTACTTC. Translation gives CASSIGTVYEQYF.

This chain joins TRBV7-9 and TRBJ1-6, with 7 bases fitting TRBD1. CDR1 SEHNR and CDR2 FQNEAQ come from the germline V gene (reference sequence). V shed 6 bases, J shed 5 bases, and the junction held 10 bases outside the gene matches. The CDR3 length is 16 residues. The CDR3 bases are TGTGCCAGCAGGCCGGACAGGAGAACCCATAATTCACCCCTCCACTTT. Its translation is CASRPDRRTHNSPLHF.

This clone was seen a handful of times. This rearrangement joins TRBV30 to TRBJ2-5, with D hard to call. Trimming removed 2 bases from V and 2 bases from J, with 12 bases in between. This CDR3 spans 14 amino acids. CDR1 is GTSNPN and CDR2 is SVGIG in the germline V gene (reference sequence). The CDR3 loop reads CAWSPSAGQETQYF. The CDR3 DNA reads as TGTGCCTGGAGTCCCTCGGCCGGTCAAGAGACCCAGTACTTC.